One and the same sample provided the 5 T cell receptor beta chains below, sequenced in a study of a mutant IDH1 vaccine in newly diagnosed glioma. Time point described: week 35, safety follow-up. Vaccine doses each comprised 300 ug of mutant IDH1 20-mer peptide, with topical imiquimod. No antigens are known for them. The table came from immunoSEQ multiplex PCR; TCRdb's copy has only in-frame clones and leaves some out. The sample has 30,000 to 40,000 clones; about four fifths are singletons. Source: PBMCs, taken from a glioma patient whose treatment included an IDH1 peptide vaccine. Receptors originate from a woman in her late teens or twenties with glioma.

The chain couples TRBV6-1 to TRBJ2-7; D is unresolved. Trimming removed 7 bases from V and 1 base from J, with 8 bases in between. Germline CDR1 MNHNS, CDR2 SASEGT. The CDR3 is 12 residues long. Here the CDR3 reads CASTPASYEQYF. For the CDR3, the DNA is TGTGCCAGCACCCCAGCGTCCTACGAGCAGTACTTC.

The rearrangement uses TRBV7-6 and TRBJ1-3, with unresolved D. The CDR3 runs 14 residues. Germline CDR1 and CDR2: SGHVS and FNYEAQ. With 5 bases removed from V and 0 bases from J, the gap between germline ends came to 8 bases. CDR3 loop: CASSPQFSGNTIYF. The DNA of the CDR3 is TGTGCCAGCAGCCCTCAATTCTCTGGAAACACCATATATTTT.

The V call is TRBV4-2, the J call TRBJ2-3; possibly TRBD2 for D (6 bases). The CDR3 is made up of 16 amino acids. The V end was cut by 0 bases, the J end by 0 bases, with 10 bases between. Per the germline V gene, CDR1 is LGHNA and CDR2 is YNFKEQ. CDR3 sequence reads: CASSQDGSGSTDTQYF. In DNA, the CDR3 is TGTGCCAGCAGCCAAGACGGTAGCGGTAGCACAGATACGCAGTATTTT.

The chain is built from TRBV11-3 and TRBJ2-7; TRBD1 aligns across 7 bases. Germline CDR1 SGHNT, CDR2 YENEEA. CDR3 length: 18 amino acids. J was trimmed by 0 bases and V by 4 bases; bases with no gene match: 15. The CDR3 is CASSSNVFAGTASYEQYF. The DNA of the CDR3 is TGTGCCAGCAGCTCAAACGTCTTCGCCGGGACAGCCTCCTACGAGCAGTACTTC.

The rearrangement joins TRBV7-9 to TRBJ2-7, with no clear D. V was pared by 6 bases and J by 3 bases, with 21 bases between. Germline CDR1 is SEHNR and CDR2 is FQNEAQ (reference sequence). CDR3 length: 16 amino acids. The CDR3 nucleotides read TGTGCCAGCAGTCCCGATGCACCGGGCCGTGACTACGAGCAGTACTTC. As protein: CASSPDAPGRDYEQYF.